Below, 31 T cell receptor beta chains from the same sample are listed, as sequenced in a study of T cell changes during pregnancy in multiple sclerosis. TCRdb's table, derived via immunoSEQ multiplex PCR, lists solely in-frame clones and lacks some. The table lists approximately 70,000 clones, just over 90% of them singletons. The source material was peripheral blood, sampled in the second trimester of pregnancy. These receptors were obtained from a female donor in good health, enrolled as a control in a pregnancy study.

The chain links TRBV6-1 to TRBJ1-1; D remains ambiguous. The CDR3 sequence is 17 residues long. Trimming shortened V by 4 bases and J by 2 bases, and 20 bases separated the two germline ends. Germline V gene data show CDR1 as MNHNS and CDR2 as SASEGT. The CDR3 DNA reads TGTGCCAGCAGTGCTTACGCTCTGGCCACCCATAACACTGAAGCTTTCTTT. Its translation: CASSAYALATHNTEAFF.

The rearrangement joins TRBV15 to TRBJ1-6; tentatively, D is TRBD1 (6 bases). This CDR3 spans 15 amino acids. Looked up from germline, CDR1 is LNHNV and CDR2 is YYDKDF (reference sequence). Trimming removed 5 bases from V and 6 bases from J, with 14 bases in between. CDR3 in amino acids: CATSGQQGLNSPLHF. The CDR3 bases are TGTGCCACCAGCGGTCAACAGGGCCTTAATTCACCCCTCCACTTT.

This chain uses TRBV6-6 with TRBJ1-2, with D perhaps matching TRBD1 (6 bases). Germline lookup yields CDR1 MNHNY and CDR2 SVGAGI (reference sequence). CDR3 length equals 14 residues. V was trimmed by 6 bases and J by 6 bases, leaving 17 bases between them. Here the CDR3 DNA reads TGTGCCAGCAGACTCCCCACAGGGAAGGATGGCTACACCTTC. Amino acid sequence: CASRLPTGKDGYTF.

The chain uses TRBV28 and TRBJ2-7; possible D gene TRBD2, 5 bases. V lost 8 bases and J 4 bases, leaving 21 bases between the germline ends. CDR1 and CDR2 from the germline V gene are MDHEN and SYDVKM. The CDR3 contains 15 residues. CDR3 sequence reads: CASVVGGGLLYEQYF. The CDR3 DNA is TGTGCCAGCGTGGTCGGCGGAGGCCTCCTATACGAGCAGTACTTC.

The V call is TRBV27, the J call TRBJ2-1; 15 bases align to TRBD2. Germline-derived CDR1 and CDR2 are MNHEY and SMNVEV (reference sequence). V shed 6 bases, J shed 8 bases, and the junction held 8 bases outside the gene matches. There are 16 residues in the CDR3. As DNA, the CDR3 is TGTGCCAGCAGGTCCTCCGGGACTAGCGGGAGGTATGAGCAGTTCTTC. It specifies CASRSSGTSGRYEQFF.

The CDR3 region is CASSQTGTSGRGLSYEQYF. CDR3 sequence (DNA): TGTGCCAGCAGCCAAACCGGGACTAGCGGGAGGGGGCTCTCCTACGAGCAGTACTTC. The V and J genes are TRBV7-2 and TRBJ2-7; 16 nucleotides agree with TRBD2. Germline trimming cut 5 bases from V and 0 bases from J; bases unmatched to any gene: 10. This CDR3 is 19 amino acids long. The germline V gene encodes CDR1 SGHTA and CDR2 FQGNSA.

The chain joins TRBV9 to TRBJ2-1; maybe TRBD2 (6 bases). Germline V lookup: CDR1 SGDLS, CDR2 YYNGEE. This CDR3 region has 13 residues. V was trimmed by 0 bases and J by 9 bases, leaving 10 bases between them. CDR3 in amino acids: CASSVDDSGEQFF. The DNA of the CDR3 is TGTGCCAGCAGCGTAGATGATAGCGGTGAGCAGTTCTTC.

The V and J genes are TRBV28 and TRBJ1-5, with TRBD1 matching 9 bases. CDR3 length equals 16 residues. The V gene end was trimmed by 6 bases and the J gene end by 0 bases; junction bases not matched to a gene: 6. The germline V gene encodes CDR1 MDHEN and CDR2 SYDVKM. The CDR3, as DNA: TGTGCCAGCAGACAGACAGGGGGTTATAGCAATCAGCCCCAGCATTTT. Residues: CASRQTGGYSNQPQHF.

This clone was found once. The rearrangement links TRBV11-2 to TRBJ1-4, with D tentatively TRBD1 (5 bases). This CDR3 comprises 15 residues. V lost 5 bases and J lost 8, with 18 bases in between. CDR1 and CDR2 from the germline V gene are SGHAT and FQNNGV. This CDR3 is CASSALGQGREKLFF. In DNA form, the CDR3 reads TGTGCCAGCAGCGCCCTAGGGCAGGGTCGAGAAAAACTGTTTTTT.

The chain recombines TRBV20-1 with TRBJ2-5; D gene ambiguous. Trimming stripped 3 bases from V and 0 bases from J, with 2 bases between. CDR1 is DFQATT, CDR2 SNEGSKA, per germline (reference sequence). The CDR3 spans 11 residues. CDR3 amino acids: CSASNQETQYF. CDR3 coding DNA: TGCAGTGCTAGTAACCAAGAGACCCAGTACTTC.

The chain combines TRBV4-2 with TRBJ2-3; TRBD2 matches 10 bases. CDR1 and CDR2 (germline): LGHNA, YNFKEQ. With V trimmed by 2 bases and J by 5 bases, 7 bases remained unmatched. The length of the CDR3 is 16 residues. The CDR3 region is CASSQYSGRSGDTQYF. The CDR3 coding sequence is TGTGCCAGCAGCCAATATAGCGGGAGGTCGGGAGATACGCAGTATTTT.

This sequence joins TRBV14 and TRBJ2-7, with 7 bases fitting TRBD2. Germline V gives CDR1 SGHDN, CDR2 FVKESK. The J segment lost 3 bases and the V segment lost 3 bases, leaving 11 bases of the junction unmatched. The CDR3 has 16 amino acids. The CDR3 spells CASSQILRGGRYEQYF. The CDR3 DNA is TGTGCCAGCAGCCAGATTTTAAGGGGAGGGCGCTACGAGCAGTACTTC.

This clone came up once. CDR3 sequence (DNA): TGTGCCATCAGTGAGACGCAACTAGCCGGCACAGATACGCAGTATTTT. Encoded protein: CAISETQLAGTDTQYF. V gene TRBV10-3 combines with J gene TRBJ2-3, with D perhaps TRBD2 (6 bases). The CDR3 spans 16 residues. Trimming shortened V by 2 bases and J by 1 base, and 13 bases separated the two germline ends. CDR1 is ENHRY, CDR2 SYGVKD, per germline.

The chain employs TRBV7-2 and TRBJ2-2; unclear D gene. V was clipped by 0 bases and J by 1 base, with 12 bases between them. The CDR3 sequence is 17 residues long. In germline, CDR1 is SGHTA, CDR2 FQGNSA. CDR3 bases: TGTGCCAGCAGCTTAGCAGGAGTCATGGGGAACACCGGGGAGCTGTTTTTT. Translating it yields CASSLAGVMGNTGELFF.

This CDR3 is CASSLGGNSNQPQHF. The CDR3 DNA is TGCGCCAGCAGCTTGGGCGGAAATAGCAATCAGCCCCAGCATTTT. The rearrangement links TRBV5-1 to TRBJ1-5; D is unresolved. The CDR3 runs 15 residues. V was pared by 0 bases and J by 0 bases, with 7 bases between. Germline CDR1 reads SGHRS; CDR2 reads YFSETQ.

For the CDR3, the DNA is TGTGCCAGCAGTCCGCTAGCGGGAGAGGCCTACGAGCAGTACTTC. Translated, it gives CASSPLAGEAYEQYF. The rearrangement uses TRBV27 and TRBJ2-7, with TRBD2 matching 10 bases. The germline V gene has CDR1 MNHEY and CDR2 SMNVEV (reference sequence). V shed 5 bases and J 2 bases; nucleotides not matched to a gene: 6. The CDR3 has 15 amino acids.

The gene calls are TRBV29-1 and TRBJ1-1; maybe TRBD1 (6 bases). The CDR3 is 17 amino acids. Germline CDR1 SQVTM, CDR2 ANQGSEA. The V and J ends lost 0 bases and 2 bases respectively, with 19 bases between them. CDR3 loop: CSVEDNIMGAVNTEAFF. The DNA of the CDR3 is TGCAGCGTTGAAGATAATATCATGGGGGCTGTTAACACTGAAGCTTTCTTT.

The V call is TRBV27, the J call TRBJ1-1; 8 bases agree with TRBD1. The CDR3 sequence is 13 residues long. Unmatched junction bases numbered 3, after V lost 6 bases and J lost 3 bases. Germline V gives CDR1 MNHEY, CDR2 SMNVEV (reference sequence). CDR3 in DNA: TGTGCCAGCAGGAAACAGGGGGACACTGAAGCTTTCTTT. Translated, it gives CASRKQGDTEAFF.

The chain couples TRBV9 to TRBJ1-2, with unresolved D. Germline V CDR1 and CDR2: SGDLS, YYNGEE. CDR3 length: 12 residues. V dropped 7 bases and J dropped 4 bases, with 11 bases sitting between them. CDR3 in amino acids: CASSQAPYGYTF. The CDR3 region has the DNA TGTGCCAGCTCTCAGGCCCCCTATGGCTACACCTTC.

The chain employs TRBV7-6 and TRBJ2-1, with 8 bases identical to TRBD2. The CDR3 spans 18 residues. Germline-derived CDR1 and CDR2 are SGHVS and FNYEAQ. J lost 8 bases, V lost 4 bases, and 19 bases had no gene match. The CDR3 here is CASSYDLAGQRKLDEQFF. CDR3 bases: TGTGCCAGCAGCTATGATCTAGCGGGCCAGAGAAAGTTGGATGAGCAGTTCTTC. Filled out from reference TRBV7-6 and TRBJ2-1, the complete variable domain reads GAGVSQSPRYKVTKRGQDVALRCDPISGHVSLYWYRQALGQGPEFLTYFNYEAQQDKSGLPNDRFSAERPEGSISTLTIQRTEQRDSAMYRCASSYDLAGQRKLDEQFFGPGTRLTVL.

The chain recombines TRBV27 with TRBJ2-5; 9 nucleotides line up with TRBD1. The germline gives CDR1 MNHEY, CDR2 SMNVEV (reference sequence). V dropped 5 bases and J dropped 3; count of bases not matched to a gene: 7. This CDR3 contains 15 residues. The CDR3: CASSVQGAAKETQYF. The CDR3 DNA follows: TGTGCCAGCAGTGTACAGGGGGCGGCTAAAGAGACCCAGTACTTC.

The chain joins TRBV27 to TRBJ2-3; 8 bases line up with TRBD2. Germline CDR1 is MNHEY and CDR2 is SMNVEV (reference sequence). CDR3 size: 16 residues. V shed 8 bases, J shed 1 base, and the junction held 11 bases outside the gene matches. Here the CDR3 reads CASQNGAAGGTDTQYF. CDR3 DNA sequence: TGTGCCAGCCAAAATGGGGCAGCGGGAGGCACAGATACGCAGTATTTT.

The chain is built from TRBV27 and TRBJ1-5; 8 nucleotides line up with TRBD1. The CDR3 extends over 15 amino acids. Germline CDR1 is MNHEY and CDR2 is SMNVEV (reference sequence). Trimming removed 5 bases from V and 4 bases from J; junction bases left unmatched: 7. The CDR3 region has the DNA TGTGCCAGCAGTATCCGGACAGGGCCAAATCAGCCCCAGCATTTT. Protein product: CASSIRTGPNQPQHF.

This clone was found a few times. The CDR3 DNA reads TGTGCCAGCAGCCTACAGGGGCACACTGAAGCTTTCTTT. Its translation is CASSLQGHTEAFF. The chain couples TRBV14 to TRBJ1-1, with 7 positions matching TRBD1. Germline V gene sequence: CDR1 SGHDN, CDR2 FVKESK. Trimming at V came to 4 bases and at J to 3 bases, leaving 2 bases not matched to a gene. The CDR3 extends over 13 amino acids.

The V and J genes are TRBV7-9 and TRBJ2-3; 8 bases map to TRBD1. After removal of 4 bases from V and 6 bases from J, the junction contained 3 bases not matched to a gene. CDR3 size: 13 residues. CDR1 is SEHNR, CDR2 FQNEAQ, per germline (reference sequence). For the CDR3, the DNA is TGTGCCAGCAGCTCCCGACAGGGGGATACGCAGTATTTT. This codes for CASSSRQGDTQYF.

The chain employs TRBV11-2 and TRBJ2-1; perhaps TRBD2 as D (5 bases). CDR1 SGHAT and CDR2 FQNNGV come from the germline V gene. V was trimmed by 1 base and J by 5 bases, leaving 6 bases between them. CDR3 size: 13 residues. CDR3 residues: CASSLVRDNEQFF. DNA for the CDR3: TGTGCCAGCAGCTTAGTGAGGGACAATGAGCAGTTCTTC.

The V gene is TRBV19, the J gene TRBJ2-7; D is possibly TRBD2 (6 bases). CDR3 length equals 15 residues. Trimming took off 5 bases at V and 7 bases at J, with 21 bases between the two ends. CDR1 and CDR2 (germline): LNHDA, SQIVND (reference sequence). CDR3 sequence: CASSLGWGDLGEQYF. The DNA of the CDR3 is TGTGCCAGTAGTCTAGGCTGGGGGGACCTCGGGGAGCAGTACTTC.

The rearrangement links TRBV6-4 to TRBJ2-2; D remains unclear. The V end was cut by 2 bases, the J end by 4 bases, with 11 bases between. CDR1 and CDR2 from the germline V gene are MRHNA and SNTAGT. This CDR3 region has 15 residues. This CDR3 is CASSDRQDGTGELFF. The CDR3 DNA follows: TGTGCCAGCAGTGACCGGCAGGATGGCACCGGGGAGCTGTTTTTT.

This CDR3 is CASSPGQGSAPLHF. Written as DNA, the CDR3 is TGTGCCAGCAGCCCCGGACAGGGTTCGGCACCCCTCCACTTT. The J gene is TRBJ1-6, the V gene TRBV11-2; TRBD1 aligns across 8 bases. CDR3 length equals 14 residues. With V trimmed by 5 bases and J by 11 bases, 8 bases remained unmatched. The V gene's germline CDR1 is SGHAT and CDR2 FQNNGV.

The chain employs TRBV27 and TRBJ2-7; tentative D call: TRBD2 (5 bases). This CDR3 is 15 amino acids long. The germline V gene has CDR1 MNHEY and CDR2 SMNVEV (reference sequence). The germline V and J ends were trimmed by 3 bases and 3 bases, with 15 bases remaining between them. As DNA, the CDR3 is TGTGCCAGCAGTTTGGAGAGGGCAGCCTTCTACGAGCAGTACTTC. Its translation: CASSLERAAFYEQYF.

This clone appeared a single time. The CDR3 loop reads CASSPQGAETQYF. DNA for the CDR3: TGTGCCAGCAGCCCACAGGGGGCAGAGACCCAGTACTTC. The genes are TRBV7-9 and TRBJ2-5; TRBD1 aligns across 9 bases. V was clipped by 5 bases and J by 4 bases; unmatched bases: 2. The germline V gene encodes CDR1 SEHNR and CDR2 FQNEAQ (reference sequence). The CDR3 spans 13 residues.